The clone carrying this TCR beta chain was counted a few times. The antigen is unknown. This sample stems from a study of T-cell memory formation after mild COVID-19. General study findings and limits: Cross-reactive memory apparently joined, as some responding clones appeared in pre-infection memory. Clones from the second wave (peaking day 37) had unconfirmed SARS-CoV-2 specificity. Clones that got smaller from day 15 to 85 had even CD4/CD8, while clones growing later tipped toward CD4+.

Each CDR3 protein gets one entry after TCRdb re-called the 5' RACE reads with MiXCR. The sample carries around 250,000 distinct CDR3 sequences, roughly 16% recorded once. Trimming took 7 bases from V and 2 from J, leaving 8 bases between them. This CDR3 comprises 13 residues. V is TRBV12-3 or TRBV12-4 and J is TRBJ2-2; D remains ambiguous. The TCR was taken from a man between 18 and 35 years old who had mild COVID-19 (a few samples of this study predate the infection). Cell type and time point are not known. Sequenced material: PBMCs or a T cell subset sorted from them (not recorded which). The CDR3 reads CASNFQNTGELFF. The CDR3 DNA reads as TGTGCCAGCAACTTCCAAAACACCGGGGAGCTGTTTTTT.